This TCR beta chain emerged from a study of T cell responses to AZD1222 COVID-19 vaccine. Notes on the study in general: Vaccine-associated CD4 TCRs ranged over spike, dominating at 160-218 and 743-854. A reported finding is that nearly half of spike-specific TCRs target unmutated variant regions.

Sequencing used immunoSEQ multiplex PCR; TCRdb keeps in-frame clones, though not all of them. The sample yields 100,000 to 150,000 clones, 75% to 90% seen once. The CDR3 contains 16 residues. Germline CDR1 reads SGHDT; CDR2 reads YYEEEE. Trimming shortened V by 2 bases and J by 0 bases, and 12 bases separated the two germline ends. As concerns this clone: Its antigen is not known.

The specimen comprised peripheral blood, sampled 28 days after the second AZD1222 dose. The sequence was collected from an adult who received the AZD1222 COVID-19 vaccine. The chain recombines TRBV5-6 with TRBJ1-3; D is unclear. The CDR3 coding sequence is TGTGCCAGCAGCTTAAGACCCCAGAGCTCTGGAAACACCATATATTTT. It specifies CASSLRPQSSGNTIYF.